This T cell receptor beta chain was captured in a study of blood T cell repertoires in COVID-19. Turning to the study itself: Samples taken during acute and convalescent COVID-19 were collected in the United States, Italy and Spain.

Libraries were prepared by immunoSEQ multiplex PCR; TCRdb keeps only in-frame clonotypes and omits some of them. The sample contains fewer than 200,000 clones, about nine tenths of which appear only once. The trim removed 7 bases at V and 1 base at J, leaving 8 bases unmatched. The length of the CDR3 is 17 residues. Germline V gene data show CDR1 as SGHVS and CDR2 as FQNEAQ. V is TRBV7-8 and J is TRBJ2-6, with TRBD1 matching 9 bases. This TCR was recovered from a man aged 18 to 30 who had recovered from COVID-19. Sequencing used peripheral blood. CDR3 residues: CASTPGTGRSGANVLTF. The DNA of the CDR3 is TGTGCCAGCACCCCCGGGACAGGGAGGTCTGGGGCCAACGTCCTGACTTTC.